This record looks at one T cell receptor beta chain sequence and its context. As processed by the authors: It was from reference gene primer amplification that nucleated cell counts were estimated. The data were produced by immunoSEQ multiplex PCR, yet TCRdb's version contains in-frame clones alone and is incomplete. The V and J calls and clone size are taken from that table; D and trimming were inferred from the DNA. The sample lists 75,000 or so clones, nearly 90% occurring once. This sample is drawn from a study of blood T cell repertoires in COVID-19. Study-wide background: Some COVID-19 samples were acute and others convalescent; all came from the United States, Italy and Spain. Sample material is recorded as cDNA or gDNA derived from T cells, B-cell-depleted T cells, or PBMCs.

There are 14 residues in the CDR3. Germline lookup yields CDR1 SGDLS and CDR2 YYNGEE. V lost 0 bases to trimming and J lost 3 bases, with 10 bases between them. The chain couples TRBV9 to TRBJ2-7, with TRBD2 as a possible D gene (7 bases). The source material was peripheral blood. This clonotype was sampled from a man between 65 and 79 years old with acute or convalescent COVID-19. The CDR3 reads CASSVGRGGYEQYF. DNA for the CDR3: TGTGCCAGCAGCGTAGGAAGGGGGGGCTACGAGCAGTACTTC.